A selection of T cell receptor beta chains follows, all from one sample in a study of T cell changes during pregnancy in multiple sclerosis. Profiled with immunoSEQ multiplex PCR; TCRdb holds only in-frame clones, not every one. The sample consists of tens of thousands of clones, approximately 92% of them appearing once. The sequenced sample was peripheral blood, obtained after pregnancy. The receptors were sampled from a female donor with multiple sclerosis, enrolled in a pregnancy study. CDR3s include the opening cysteine and the closing phenylalanine or tryptophan. D genes are given only for firm matches. Part of the rows lack a size; the others show once, few, many or a class for expanded clones.

D | J | V | size | DNA | CDR3
- | TRBJ1-2 | TRBV5-6 | - | TGTGCCAGCAGCTCGATTGGGAGGGCCGGCTTGAGTAATGGCTACACCTTC | CASSSIGRAGLSNGYTF
TRBD1 | TRBJ1-1 | TRBV5-1 | - | TGCGCCAGCAGCAGCGGACAGGGGCTGGTTGAAGCTTTCTTT | CASSSGQGLVEAFF
TRBD1 | TRBJ1-1 | TRBV7-2 | once | TGTGCCAGCAGCTTAGGACAGGGCTACCGATCGGGAGCTTTCTTT | CASSLGQGYRSGAFF
TRBD1 | TRBJ2-1 | TRBV9 | - | TGTGCCAGCAGCGTAGGAACAGGGGGCGGGAATGAGCAGTTCTTC | CASSVGTGGGNEQFF
TRBD1 | TRBJ1-1 | TRBV5-1 | - | TGCGCCAGCAGACAGGGGGCATTTGGCACTGAAGCTTTCTTT | CASRQGAFGTEAFF
TRBD1 | TRBJ2-1 | TRBV27 | - | TGTGCCAGCAGCTACCTTGCAGGGGGCTCCTACAATGAGCAGTTCTTC | CASSYLAGGSYNEQFF
TRBD1 | TRBJ1-3 | TRBV18 | - | TGTGCCAGCTCAGCGGACAGGAACTCTGGAAACACCATATATTTT | CASSADRNSGNTIYF
TRBD1 | TRBJ1-2 | TRBV19 | - | TGTGCCTCTTCGACAGGGACGATGGAGCATGTTCCTGGCTACACCTTC | CASSTGTMEHVPGYTF
- | TRBJ1-5 | TRBV19 | - | TGTGCCAGTAGTATTATGGGAGGGAGGAATCAGCCCCAGCATTTT | CASSIMGGRNQPQHF
- | TRBJ2-5 | TRBV5-1 | - | TGCGCCAGCAGCACACAAGAGACCCAGTACTTC | CASSTQETQYF
- | TRBJ1-5 | TRBV16 | - | TGTGCCAGCAGCCAATTTGGGTCCCAGGGGTATAGCAATCAGCCCCAGCATTTT | CASSQFGSQGYSNQPQHF
TRBD2 | TRBJ2-2 | TRBV6-4 | - | TGTGCCAGCAGTGCGGAGCGGGGGCTCACCGGGGAGCTGTTTTTT | CASSAERGLTGELFF
- | TRBJ1-2 | TRBV7-9 | - | TGTGCCAGCAGCTTAGTCGGCCGCGGGGATGGCTACACCTTC | CASSLVGRGDGYTF
- | TRBJ2-3 | TRBV5-4 | - | TGTGCCAGCAGCTTAGGCGGGGGCACAGATACGCAGTATTTT | CASSLGGGTDTQYF
- | TRBJ1-2 | TRBV6-5 | once | TGTGCCAGCAGTTACACGGAGTTCTATGGCTACACCTTC | CASSYTEFYGYTF
TRBD1 | TRBJ1-2 | TRBV2 | - | TGTGCCAGCAGTGAAGCGGGACAGGGGACAACTGGCTACACCTTC | CASSEAGQGTTGYTF
TRBD1 | TRBJ1-1 | TRBV4-3 | - | TGCGCCAGCAGCCAAGATGGTTATGGGACAGGGAGTATCACTGAAGCTTTCTTT | CASSQDGYGTGSITEAFF
TRBD1 | TRBJ1-4 | TRBV5-4 | - | TGTGCCAGCAGTCTGGACAGGGGGCATGAAAAACTGTTTTTT | CASSLDRGHEKLFF
TRBD2 | TRBJ2-7 | TRBV29-1 | - | TGCAGCGCCAGGACTAGCGGGAGCTTTGACGAGCAGTACTTC | CSARTSGSFDEQYF
TRBD1 | TRBJ2-7 | TRBV30 | - | TGTGCCTGGAGTGCACTACAAACCAGGGACAGGGGGGGGAAAAGCAACTACGAGCAGTACTTC | CAWSALQTRDRGGKSNYEQYF
- | TRBJ1-2 | TRBV7-2 | - | TGTGCCATCTCTCCGGAGCAGACTAACTATGGCTACACCTTC | CAISPEQTNYGYTF
- | TRBJ1-2 | TRBV5-8 | - | TGTGCCAGCAGCTTGGGAGTTGGGCAGCATGGCTACACCTTC | CASSLGVGQHGYTF
- | TRBJ1-1 | TRBV5-1 | once | TGCGCCAGCAGCTTGGTGTTCGGGGGGCAGGGAGTGAAAGCTTTCTTT | CASSLVFGGQGVKAFF
- | TRBJ1-3 | TRBV5-6 | few | TGTGCCAGCAGCGACGGGACATACGCTGGAAACACCATATATTTT | CASSDGTYAGNTIYF
TRBD2 | TRBJ2-7 | TRBV19 | few | TGTGCCAGTAGTATTGAGGCTAGCGGGGGGCGAGAGCAGTACTTC | CASSIEASGGREQYF
- | TRBJ1-5 | TRBV6-5 | - | TGTGCCAGCAGTGGGTGGCTGGGAGATCAGCCCCAGCATTTT | CASSGWLGDQPQHF
- | TRBJ1-5 | TRBV10-1 | few | TGCGCCAGCAGTGAGGGGGGGGCGAGTCAGCCCCAGCATTTT | CASSEGGASQPQHF
- | TRBJ2-2 | TRBV4-1 | - | TGCGCCAGCAGCCAACTTAATCCGGGCAGGGAAAACACCGGGGAGCTGTTTTTT | CASSQLNPGRENTGELFF
- | TRBJ1-2 | TRBV30 | - | TGTGCCTGGAGTTATAACTATGGCTACACCTTC | CAWSYNYGYTF
TRBD1 | TRBJ1-5 | TRBV7-6 | - | TGTGCCAGCAGCTCGGGACAGGGACACAATCAGCCCCAGCATTTT | CASSSGQGHNQPQHF
TRBD1 | TRBJ2-7 | TRBV7-7 | once | TGTGCCAGCAGCTATGGACAGGGGGCGGCCTACGAGCAGTACTTC | CASSYGQGAAYEQYF
- | TRBJ1-1 | TRBV5-1 | - | TGCGCCAGCAGCTTGGAAGTCCCAGGGAACACTGAAGCTTTCTTT | CASSLEVPGNTEAFF
TRBD1 | TRBJ2-3 | TRBV12-5 | many | TGTGCTAGTGGTTCCGACAGGGACCCTAGCACAGATACGCAGTATTTT | CASGSDRDPSTDTQYF
TRBD2 | TRBJ2-5 | TRBV10-2 | - | TGCGCCAGCAGCGCCCCCGGGACTAGTAAAACGGGGCAAGAGACCCAGTACTTC | CASSAPGTSKTGQETQYF
TRBD2 | TRBJ2-2 | TRBV5-1 | - | TGCGCCAGCAGCAGCGGGGAGCGAGGGCCCAACACCGGGGAGCTGTTTTTT | CASSSGERGPNTGELFF
- | TRBJ1-3 | TRBV5-1 | - | TGCGCCAGCAGCACGGACGGGGCTGGAAACACCATATATTTT | CASSTDGAGNTIYF
TRBD1 | TRBJ1-3 | TRBV30 | - | TGTGCCTGGAGCCGACAGGGGGCAAAAGGAAACACCATATATTTT | CAWSRQGAKGNTIYF